This T cell receptor beta chain was recovered during a study of T cells in Graves' hyperthyroidism and ophthalmopathy. Study summary: Peripheral blood specimens were obtained at initial diagnosis, prior to any treatment.

This CDR3 contains 15 residues. Germline-derived CDR1 and CDR2 are KGHDR and SFDVKD. Trimming took 2 bases from V and 1 from J, leaving 9 bases between them. This clonotype was picked up many times. The antigen is unknown. Amplification targeted TCR beta CDR3 regions from RNA transcripts. The HTBI primer set was used in a first-round RT-PCR of the TCR CDR3. Using its own MiXCR run on the multiplex PCR reads, TCRdb lists one record per CDR3 protein. The top ten hold under 45% of the sample, which has fewer than 110,000 distinct CDR3 sequences, approximately 16% seen once. Whole-study results and caveats: Using 13 V-J features, a model discriminated ophthalmopathy from stable hyperthyroidism.

It was considered stable Graves' hyperthyroidism when ophthalmopathy did not progress within 18 months. This chain joins TRBV24-1 and TRBJ2-3; D is possibly TRBD1 (6 bases). What was sequenced was blood. This clonotype was sampled from a woman aged 45-60 years with Graves' hyperthyroidism. This chain's CDR3 is CATSDSRQGTDTQYF. The CDR3 DNA sequence: TGTGCCACCAGTGATTCCCGACAGGGCACAGATACGCAGTATTTT.